This entry describes one T cell receptor (beta chain). The sample is drawn from a study of control samples from healthy donors and cancer patients. Method: immunoSEQ multiplex PCR; TCRdb's copy keeps in-frame clones and lacks some. The sample includes some 130,000 clones, just under 95% of them seen just once. This CDR3 is 16 amino acids long. Germline CDR1 is KGHSH and CDR2 is LQKENI. V gave up 1 base and J gave up 7 bases, with 16 bases separating them. The sequenced sample was blood. V usage is TRBV18 and J usage is TRBJ1-4, with TRBD1 as a possible D gene (5 bases). The clonotype originates from a man aged 18-30 years in good health. In DNA, the CDR3 is TGTGCCAGCTCACCACTTTCAGGGATTATGAGTGAAAAACTGTTTTTT. Protein: CASSPLSGIMSEKLFF.